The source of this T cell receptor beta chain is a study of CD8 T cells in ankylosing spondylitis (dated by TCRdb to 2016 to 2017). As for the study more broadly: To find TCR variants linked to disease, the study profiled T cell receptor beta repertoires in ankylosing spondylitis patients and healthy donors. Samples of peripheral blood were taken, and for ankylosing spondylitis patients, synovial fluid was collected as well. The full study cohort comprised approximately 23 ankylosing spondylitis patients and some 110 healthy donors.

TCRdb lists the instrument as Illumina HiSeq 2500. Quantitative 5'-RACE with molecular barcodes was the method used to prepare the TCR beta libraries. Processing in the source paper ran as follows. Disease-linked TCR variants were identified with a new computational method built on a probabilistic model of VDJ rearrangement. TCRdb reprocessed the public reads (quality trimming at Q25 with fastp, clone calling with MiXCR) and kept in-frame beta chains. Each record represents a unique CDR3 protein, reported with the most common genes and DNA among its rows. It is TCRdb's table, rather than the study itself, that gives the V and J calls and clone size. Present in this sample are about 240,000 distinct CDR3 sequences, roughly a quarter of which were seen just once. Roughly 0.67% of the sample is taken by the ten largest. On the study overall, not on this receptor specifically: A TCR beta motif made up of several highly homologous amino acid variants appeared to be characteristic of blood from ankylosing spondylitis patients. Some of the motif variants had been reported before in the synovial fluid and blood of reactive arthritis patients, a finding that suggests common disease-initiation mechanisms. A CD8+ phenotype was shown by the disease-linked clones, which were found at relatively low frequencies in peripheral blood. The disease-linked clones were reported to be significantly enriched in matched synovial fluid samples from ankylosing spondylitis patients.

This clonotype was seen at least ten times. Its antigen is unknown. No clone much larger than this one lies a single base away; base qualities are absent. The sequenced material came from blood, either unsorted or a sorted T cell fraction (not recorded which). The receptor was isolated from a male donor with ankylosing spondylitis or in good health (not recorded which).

The nucleotide sequence is given as TGCAGTGTTGGGGACAGGGGGGTTGGAAATGAGCAGTTCTTC. This codes for CSVGDRGVGNEQFF. Recombination joined TRBV20-1 with TRBJ2-1; 11 nucleotides in the junction match TRBD1. The germline V gene (reference sequence) yields DFQATT for CDR1 and SNEGSKA for CDR2. Germline trimming amounts to 7 bases on V and 7 bases on J, with 9 as the count of junction bases outside the gene matches. Counted from cysteine to phenylalanine, this CDR3 has 14 amino acids. Left in the record is the CDR3 DNA by itself, 42 bases read in frame from the first base.